These 8 T cell receptor beta chains originate from one sample sequenced in a study of cytomegalovirus exposure and HLA in healthy donors. Primers included in the PCR were 60 Vbeta and 13 Jbeta primers. Generated by immunoSEQ multiplex PCR, the TCRdb table keeps only in-frame clones and is missing some. The table records about 180,000 clones, 81% of them present only once. What was sequenced was PBMCs. These receptors were obtained from a woman younger than 45 in good health and CMV-seronegative.

The chain links TRBV5-8 to TRBJ2-5; tentative D call: TRBD1 (8 bases). Trimming cost V 6 bases and J 7 bases, with 19 bases left between them. Germline V CDR1 and CDR2: SGHTS, YDEGEE. There are 14 residues in the CDR3. Written as DNA, the CDR3 is TGTGCCAGCACCACGGGGGGACAGGATAGGACCCAGTACTTC. This translates into CASTTGGQDRTQYF.

This clone turned up a few times. The chain employs TRBV4-3 and TRBJ2-7; perhaps TRBD2 as D (6 bases). The CDR3 is 18 amino acids. From germline, CDR1 is LGHNA and CDR2 YSLEER. V dropped 0 bases and J dropped 1 base, with 19 bases sitting between them. CDR3 residues: CASSQEVGWGVRSYEQYF. The CDR3 region has the DNA TGCGCCAGCAGCCAAGAGGTGGGCTGGGGGGTAAGGTCCTACGAGCAGTACTTC.

This chain links TRBV18 with TRBJ2-2; 9 bases map to TRBD2. The CDR3 loop spans 16 amino acids. CDR1 and CDR2 (germline): KGHSH, LQKENI. Germline trimming cut 6 bases from V and 1 base from J; bases unmatched to any gene: 6. CDR3 residues: CASSPASGVNTGELFF. The CDR3 DNA sequence: TGTGCCAGCTCTCCGGCTAGCGGGGTGAACACCGGGGAGCTGTTTTTT. Full variable domain (rest looked up from reference TRBV18 and TRBJ2-2): NAGVMQNPRHLVRRRGQEARLRCSPMKGHSHVYWYRQLPEEGLKFMVYLQKENIIDESGMPKERFSAEFPKEGPSILRIQQVVRGDSAAYFCASSPASGVNTGELFFGEGSRLTVL.

The CDR3 nucleotides are TGTGCCAGCGCTACCCAAGGAGACGGGAACTACGAGCAGTACTTC. It yields the protein CASATQGDGNYEQYF. This chain joins TRBV25-1 and TRBJ2-7, with a possible D match to TRBD2 (5 bases). CDR1 is MGHDK and CDR2 is SYGVNS in the germline V gene. The V and J ends lost 8 bases and 3 bases respectively, with 20 bases between them. The length of the CDR3 is 15 residues.

The sample holds one count of this clone. This chain connects TRBV28 to TRBJ2-7; no clear D. The ends were cut back, 6 bases at V and 1 base at J, with 19 bases in the middle. This CDR3 is built from 16 residues. CDR1 and CDR2 from the germline V gene are MDHEN and SYDVKM. CDR3 DNA sequence: TGTGCCAGCAGAAATTCTCCCGGCTTGACATCCTACGAGCAGTACTTC. This sequence encodes CASRNSPGLTSYEQYF.

The CDR3 DNA is TGTGCCAGCACCGACTCCGGGACAGGGGGCCCCTACGAGCAGTACTTC. Residues: CASTDSGTGGPYEQYF. The V and J genes are TRBV11-2 and TRBJ2-7; TRBD1 matches at 12 bases. Germline V gives CDR1 SGHAT, CDR2 FQNNGV. Trimming at V came to 7 bases and at J to 2 bases, leaving 9 bases not matched to a gene. The CDR3 covers 16 residues.

This chain uses TRBV7-2 with TRBJ2-5, with TRBD2 matching over 7 bases. The DNA end favors TRBJ2-7, so the J call may be wrong. CDR1 and CDR2 from the germline V gene are SGHTA and FQGNSA. The CDR3 runs to 16 residues. The CDR3 DNA follows: TGTGCCAGCAGCTTAGTCGGATCGGTAGCGGGTTACGAGCAGTACTTC. As protein: CASSLVGSVAGYEQYF.

V is TRBV10-3 and J is TRBJ1-1, with 8 bases that match TRBD1. The CDR3 has 17 residues. V lost 1 base to trimming and J lost 2 bases; unmatched junction nucleotides: 9. CDR1 ENHRY and CDR2 SYGVKD come from the germline V gene. CDR3 nucleotides: TGTGCCATCAGTGAGTTAGGGACAGGCAATATTAACACTGAAGCTTTCTTT. Its translation: CAISELGTGNINTEAFF.